The 28 T cell receptor beta chains given below trace back to one sample, sequenced in a study of Ad26.COV2.S vaccination and SARS-CoV-2 variants (dated by TCRdb to the early 2020s). Library prep was done by the immunoSEQ multiplex PCR assay. TCRdb's version of the immuneACCESS table is confined to in-frame rearrangements and falls short of the full clone set. An unresolved V gene accounts for under half of the shortfall where checked; the remainder is of unknown origin. This sample has about 320,000 clones in its table, and about 82% of those were observed once. Of the sample, more than 1.5% is held by the ten largest clones. What this sample's treatment or condition label stands for: roughly 19 received Ad26.COV2.S at low or high dose, single or two shots; about 5 received placebo; per-sample allocation not given. Repertoires of vaccine and placebo recipients were sequenced from samples taken on day 63 after the first injection.

The source material was peripheral blood, sampled in a trial of Ad26.COV2.S vaccine versus placebo. These receptors all come from a person aged 18-60 years who received the Ad26.COV2.S COVID-19 vaccine or a placebo.

This clone is a singleton in its sample. The V call is TRBV6-5, the J call TRBJ1-2; unclear D gene. The V gene lost 0 bases and the J gene lost 3 bases, with 5 bases spanning the gap. Germline V CDR1 and CDR2: MNHEY, SVGAGI. There are 13 residues in the CDR3. The CDR3 sequence is CASSYSGDYGYTF. CDR3 sequence (DNA): TGTGCCAGCAGTTACTCGGGAGACTATGGCTACACCTTC.

This clone is a singleton in its sample. The chain uses TRBV11-3 and TRBJ1-1; 8 nucleotides agree with TRBD1. In germline, CDR1 is SGHNT, CDR2 YENEEA. CDR3 length: 13 residues. The V segment lost 5 bases and the J segment 5 bases; nucleotides outside the gene matches: 4. The CDR3 nucleotides read TGTGCCAGCAGCGCCAGACAGGGGACTGAAGCTTTCTTT. As protein: CASSARQGTEAFF.

The V gene is TRBV3-1 (or the pseudogene TRBV3-2), the J gene TRBJ1-1; D is unclear. CDR1 is LGHDT and CDR2 is YNNKEL in the germline V gene (reference sequence). This CDR3 contains 14 residues. V shed 10 bases and J shed 1 base, with 16 bases lying between them. CDR3 DNA: TGTGCCACCCGACGGGCCGCGGAGAACACTGAAGCTTTCTTT. Protein sequence: CATRRAAENTEAFF.

The chain employs TRBV5-1 and TRBJ1-2, with D possibly matching TRBD1 (6 bases). The CDR3 is made up of 17 amino acids. V lost 0 bases and J lost 2, with 17 bases in between. CDR1 and CDR2 from the germline V gene are SGHRS and YFSETQ. This CDR3 is CASSLAGVGQINYGYTF. CDR3 coding DNA: TGCGCCAGCAGCTTGGCCGGTGTTGGACAGATAAACTATGGCTACACCTTC.

This clone was seen only once. The rearrangement links TRBV3-1 (or the pseudogene TRBV3-2) to TRBJ1-1; D is unclear. The CDR3 loop spans 14 amino acids. CDR1 and CDR2 from the germline V gene are LGHDT and YNNKEL (reference sequence). Trimming removed 0 bases from V and 6 bases from J, with 11 bases in between. CDR3 in amino acids: CASSQDTRTSEAFF. Written as DNA, the CDR3 is TGTGCCAGCAGCCAAGATACGAGAACCTCTGAAGCTTTCTTT.

The rearrangement links TRBV5-1 to TRBJ2-1; a weak D match, TRBD1 (5 bases). CDR3 length: 13 amino acids. Trimming took off 7 bases at V and 2 bases at J, with 10 bases between the two ends. In germline, CDR1 is SGHRS, CDR2 YFSETQ. DNA of the CDR3: TGCGCCAGCGCCCAGGGCACCTACAATGAGCAGTTCTTC. It yields the protein CASAQGTYNEQFF.

The CDR3 DNA sequence: TGTGCCAGCAGCTTAGCGCAACGGTCAGATACGCAGTATTTT. It is translated as CASSLAQRSDTQYF. V and J are TRBV7-2 and TRBJ2-3; no firm D call. V was trimmed by 0 bases and J by 4 bases, leaving 8 bases between them. The CDR3 is 14 residues long. Germline V gene sequence: CDR1 SGHTA, CDR2 FQGNSA.

This chain joins TRBV10-3 and TRBJ1-1; possible D gene TRBD1, 5 bases. V lost 6 bases to trimming and J lost 3 bases, with 14 bases between them. CDR1 and CDR2 (germline): ENHRY, SYGVKD. This CDR3 has 14 residues. The CDR3 DNA follows: TGTGCCATCAGGGGGACGGCCCGAGACACTGAAGCTTTCTTT. Its translation is CAIRGTARDTEAFF.

This chain connects TRBV2 to TRBJ2-1; TRBD2 might be the D (7 bases). Deletions cut 4 bases from V and 15 bases from J, with 16 bases between. Germline values: CDR1 SNHLY, CDR2 FYNNEI. This CDR3 contains 12 residues. The chain's CDR3 is CASSVRGWGGFF. CDR3 nucleotides: TGTGCCAGCAGTGTCAGGGGCTGGGGGGGGTTCTTC.

With regard to this clone: Compared with germline, one end of the junction differs, possibly owing to a read error. The CDR3, as DNA: TGTGCCAGTAGGATAGATGGGCTAGCGGGAGGCACAGATACGCAGTATTTT. Its translation is CASRIDGLAGGTDTQYF. This chain joins TRBV19 and TRBJ2-3; 10 bases are shared with TRBD2. Per the germline V gene, CDR1 is LNHDA and CDR2 is SQIVND (reference sequence). This CDR3 is built from 17 residues.

The chain recombines TRBV6-5 with TRBJ1-1, with a tentative D call TRBD1 (6 bases). This CDR3 spans 14 amino acids. Germline V CDR1 and CDR2: MNHEY, SVGAGI. Trimming removed 10 bases at V and 0 bases at J, with 15 bases between. As DNA, the CDR3 is TGTGCCACCCGATCAGGACAGCTGAACACTGAAGCTTTCTTT. This encodes CATRSGQLNTEAFF.

The chain is built from TRBV5-6 and TRBJ2-2, with D perhaps matching TRBD1 (6 bases). This CDR3 has 15 amino acids. Deletions cut 2 bases from V and 5 bases from J, with 13 bases between. CDR1 is SGHDT, CDR2 YYEEEE, per germline. CDR3 nucleotides: TGTGCCAGCAGCTTTGGGGGCTTGAGGACCGGGGAGCTGTTTTTT. Translating it yields CASSFGGLRTGELFF. The variable domain in full, completed from reference TRBV5-6 and TRBJ2-2, reads DAGVTQSPTHLIKTRGQQVTLRCSPKSGHDTVSWYQQALGQGPQFIFQYYEEEERQRGNFPDRFSGHQFPNYSSELNVNALLLGDSALYLCASSFGGLRTGELFFGEGSRLTVL.

V is TRBV7-3 and J is TRBJ2-3; TRBD1 matches 7 bases. The CDR3 totals 15 residues. V dropped 2 bases and J dropped 3; count of bases not matched to a gene: 5. The V gene's germline CDR1 is SGHTA and CDR2 FQGTGA. CDR3 nucleotides: TGTGCCAGCAGCTTAGAGGGGGCCGGGACAGATACGCAGTATTTT. Protein: CASSLEGAGTDTQYF.

V gene TRBV7-2 combines with J gene TRBJ2-3, with TRBD2 matching 7 bases. The V gene's germline CDR1 is SGHTA and CDR2 FQGNSA. Trimming removed 7 bases from V and 0 bases from J; junction bases left unmatched: 7. The CDR3 consists of 15 residues. CDR3 residues: CASTRTSVSTDTQYF. The DNA for the CDR3 is TGTGCCAGCACCAGAACTAGCGTAAGCACAGATACGCAGTATTTT.

This chain uses TRBV5-4 with TRBJ2-2, with D perhaps assigned TRBD1 or TRBD2 (6 bases each). The CDR3 spans 16 residues. Germline V gene lookup returns CDR1 SGHNT and CDR2 YYREEE (reference sequence). Trimming stripped 0 bases from V and 1 base from J, with 10 bases between. The CDR3 loop is CASSLAGALNTGELFF. The CDR3 nucleotides read TGTGCCAGCAGCTTGGCGGGGGCCCTGAACACCGGGGAGCTGTTTTTT.

The sample holds one count of this clone. The J gene is TRBJ2-3, the V gene TRBV5-4, with 15 bases that match TRBD2. This CDR3 contains 16 residues. Germline CDR1 is SGHNT and CDR2 is YYREEE (reference sequence). With V trimmed by 3 bases and J by 3 bases, 2 bases remained unmatched. CDR3 sequence reads: CASSWGLAGGTDTQYF. DNA for the CDR3: TGTGCCAGCAGCTGGGGACTAGCGGGGGGAACAGATACGCAGTATTTT. Variable domain in full (rest from reference TRBV5-4 and TRBJ2-3): ETGVTQSPTHLIKTRGQQVTLRCSSQSGHNTVSWYQQALGQGPQFIFQYYREEENGRGNFPPRFSGLQFPNYSSELNVNALELDDSALYLCASSWGLAGGTDTQYFGPGTRLTVL.

V is TRBV3-1 (or the pseudogene TRBV3-2) and J is TRBJ1-1; D remains unclear. V was shortened by 3 bases and J by 0 bases, with 8 bases between the two germline ends. This CDR3 comprises 14 residues. Germline values: CDR1 LGHDT, CDR2 YNNKEL (reference sequence). The CDR3 DNA reads as TGTGCCAGCAGCCAGGCAACGGTGAACACTGAAGCTTTCTTT. Residues: CASSQATVNTEAFF.

CDR3 in DNA: TGTGCCAGCAGTGAAGGACTAGCGGGCACAGATACGCAGTATTTT. This encodes CASSEGLAGTDTQYF. The chain employs TRBV6-1 and TRBJ2-3; 9 positions match TRBD2. The CDR3 length is 15 residues. The V and J ends lost 1 base and 1 base, in that order; junction bases with no gene match: 0. Germline lookup yields CDR1 MNHNS and CDR2 SASEGT.

The V and J genes are TRBV5-1 and TRBJ2-1, with D unclear. This CDR3 is 14 amino acids long. The V gene's germline CDR1 is SGHRS and CDR2 YFSETQ. V was cut by 1 base and J by 1 base, with 6 bases left in between. For the CDR3, the DNA is TGCGCCAGCAGCTTGCCTAGTTCCTACAATGAGCAGTTCTTC. Translation gives CASSLPSSYNEQFF.

The table lists this clone with a count of one. V and J are TRBV5-6 and TRBJ1-5; D remains ambiguous. The CDR3 has 14 residues. The germline CDR1 and CDR2 sequences are SGHDT and YYEEEE. The ends were cut back, 2 bases at V and 7 bases at J, with 13 bases in the middle. CDR3 DNA: TGTGCCAGCAGCTTTAGGGCAGGCCGGCAGCCCCAGCATTTT. Its protein is CASSFRAGRQPQHF.

The chain links TRBV18 to TRBJ1-2; the D gene is possibly TRBD1 (5 bases). The CDR3 runs 13 residues. V lost 6 bases and J 4 bases, leaving 12 bases between the germline ends. CDR1 is KGHSH, CDR2 LQKENI, per germline. The CDR3: CASSPPGTYGYTF. CDR3 in DNA: TGTGCCAGCTCTCCTCCAGGGACCTATGGCTACACCTTC.

This chain uses TRBV4-1 with TRBJ2-3; D not resolved. The CDR3 totals 16 residues. Germline loops: CDR1 MGHRA, CDR2 YSYEKL. V lost 0 bases to trimming and J lost 2 bases, with 12 bases between them. The CDR3 DNA follows: TGCGCCAGCAGCCAAGAAAGGTCTAGATACACAGATACGCAGTATTTT. As protein: CASSQERSRYTDTQYF.

V gene TRBV10-3 combines with J gene TRBJ2-1, with 9 bases lining up with TRBD2. This CDR3 region has 15 residues. With 11 bases clipped from V and 2 bases from J, the junction kept 10 bases outside the gene matches. Germline V lookup: CDR1 ENHRY, CDR2 SYGVKD. CDR3 region: CAARGGAATYNEQFF. DNA of the CDR3: TGTGCCGCCCGCGGGGGGGCAGCGACCTACAATGAGCAGTTCTTC.

The J gene is TRBJ1-2, the V gene TRBV27, with a possible D match to TRBD1 (5 bases). CDR3 size: 13 residues. Trimming pared 2 bases from V and 2 bases from J, leaving 6 bases between. The germline CDR1 and CDR2 sequences are MNHEY and SMNVEV (reference sequence). CDR3 DNA sequence: TGTGCCAGCAGTTTAGCAGGGAACTATGGCTACACCTTC. As protein: CASSLAGNYGYTF.

This clone was seen once. The genes are TRBV30 and TRBJ1-6; D call uncertain. V was cut by 3 bases and J by 12 bases, with 9 bases left in between. Germline V gene sequence: CDR1 GTSNPN, CDR2 SVGIG (reference sequence). CDR3 length: 11 residues. CDR3: CAWSDSVPLHF. In DNA, the CDR3 is TGTGCCTGGAGCGATTCTGTACCCCTCCACTTT. The variable domain in full, with the rest retrieved from reference TRBV30 and TRBJ1-6, is SQTIHQWPATLVQPVGSPLSLECTVEGTSNPNLYWYRQAAGRGLQLLFYSVGIGQISSEVPQNLSASRPQDRQFILSSKKLLLSDSGFYLCAWSDSVPLHFGNGTRLTVT.

The V gene is TRBV7-2, the J gene TRBJ1-3; D is possibly TRBD1 (5 bases). Germline loops: CDR1 SGHTA, CDR2 FQGNSA. The CDR3 has 16 residues. Trimming removed 2 bases from V and 0 bases from J, with 11 bases in between. CDR3 coding DNA: TGTGCCAGCAGCTTAACGTCCGGGGGCTCTGGAAACACCATATATTTT. It encodes CASSLTSGGSGNTIYF.

The V and J genes are TRBV9 and TRBJ2-7; 9 bases fit TRBD1. The CDR3 has 16 amino acids. Trimming at V came to 3 bases and at J to 3 bases, leaving 10 bases not matched to a gene. Germline CDR1 SGDLS, CDR2 YYNGEE. The CDR3 bases are TGTGCCAGCAGCGCGCCAACCGGGACAGGGAACTACGAGCAGTACTTC. This translates into CASSAPTGTGNYEQYF.

V gene TRBV7-2 combines with J gene TRBJ1-1; 8 bases line up with TRBD1. V was pared by 1 base and J by 2 bases, with 6 bases of the junction left unmatched. The germline CDR1 and CDR2 sequences are SGHTA and FQGNSA. The CDR3 consists of 16 residues. CDR3 DNA sequence: TGTGCCAGCAGCTTAGAGGCAGGGGGCTTCAACACTGAAGCTTTCTTT. Protein product: CASSLEAGGFNTEAFF.